This is a list of T cell receptor beta chains from one sample in a study of blood T cell repertoires in COVID-19. Only in-frame clones appear in the TCRdb table, and some are missing; sequencing was by immunoSEQ multiplex PCR. The data hold fewer than 250,000 clones, with about 87% observed a single time. Sequenced material: PBMCs or T cells enriched from blood (not recorded which). The receptors here all came from a woman aged 25 to 39 who had been exposed to COVID-19. The CDR3 runs from the conserved cysteine through the conserved F or W. Fields, in order: V gene, D gene, J gene, clone size, CDR3 DNA, CDR3 protein. The D gene is left open where the match is weak. Some rows have no size entry. The others give once, few or many, or a class for an expanded clone.

TRBV30	NA	TRBJ1-5	NA	TGTGCCTGGAGTGCGGGAGGGCCTAATCAGCCCCAGCATTTT	CAWSAGGPNQPQHF
TRBV4-1	NA	TRBJ1-1	NA	TGCGCCAGCAGCCAAGACATTTCCGGGAGAACTGAAGCTTTCTTT	CASSQDISGRTEAFF
TRBV5-1	NA	TRBJ2-3	NA	TGCGCCAGCAGCTTGTATGGAGAGCGGGATACGCAGTATTTT	CASSLYGERDTQYF
TRBV2	NA	TRBJ2-2	few	TGTGCCAGCAGTGCAAGTAGCTTCGGCACCGGGGAGCTGTTTTTT	CASSASSFGTGELFF
TRBV3-1/TRBV3-2	NA	TRBJ1-1	NA	TGTGCCAGCAGCCAAAGTGCGGGGAACACTGAAGCTTTCTTT	CASSQSAGNTEAFF
TRBV10-3	NA	TRBJ1-5	NA	TGTGCCATCAGTGAGGGTTGGGGGCATCAGCCCCAGCATTTT	CAISEGWGHQPQHF
TRBV10-3	NA	TRBJ1-5	NA	TGTGCCATCAGTTCCTTGGACGGACAGAATCAGCCCCAGCATTTT	CAISSLDGQNQPQHF
TRBV5-1	NA	TRBJ2-3	NA	TGCGCCAGCAGCTTGTTGACTGGCACAGATACGCAGTATTTT	CASSLLTGTDTQYF
TRBV7-2	NA	TRBJ1-5	NA	TGTGCCAGCAGCTTAGGGCGGGGTCAGCCCCAGCATTTT	CASSLGRGQPQHF
TRBV10-1	NA	TRBJ2-7	NA	TGCGCCAGCAGTGGGCCAGGGGACTACGAGCAGTACTTC	CASSGPGDYEQYF
TRBV2	TRBD2	TRBJ2-4	NA	TGTGCCAGCAGTGCAACTAGCGGGGTCAAAAACATTCAGTACTTC	CASSATSGVKNIQYF
TRBV11-2	NA	TRBJ1-2	once	TGTGCCAGCAGCCTGACAGGCTATGGCTACACCTTC	CASSLTGYGYTF
TRBV30	NA	TRBJ2-1	NA	TGTGCCTGGAGTGTATGGGGCACCGAGTTATACAATGAGCAGTTCTTC	CAWSVWGTELYNEQFF
TRBV19	NA	TRBJ1-5	few	TGTGCCAGTAGGGACGGGTCCTCAGGGAATCAGCCCCAGCATTTT	CASRDGSSGNQPQHF
TRBV7-6	TRBD1	TRBJ2-6	NA	TGTGCCAGCAGCTTCGGGACAGGCTCTGGGGCCAACGTCCTGACTTTC	CASSFGTGSGANVLTF
TRBV19	NA	TRBJ1-1	NA	TGTGCCAGTAGTACGCAGACAGAGAACACTGAAGCTTTCTTT	CASSTQTENTEAFF
TRBV5-1	NA	TRBJ1-3	NA	TGCGCCAGCACATCAGGGTCCGCTGGAAACACCATATATTTT	CASTSGSAGNTIYF
TRBV20-1	TRBD1	TRBJ1-1	NA	TGCAGTGCTAGTTCAGGGGGAAAAACTGAAGCTTTCTTT	CSASSGGKTEAFF
TRBV14	NA	TRBJ1-1	NA	TGTGCCAGCAGCCAAGATTTGGACAGTGAAGCTTTCTTT	CASSQDLDSEAFF
TRBV4-1	NA	TRBJ2-2	NA	TGCGCCAGCAGCCAAGGATCTATGAACACCGGGGAGCTGTTTTTT	CASSQGSMNTGELFF
TRBV7-8	NA	TRBJ1-4	NA	TGTGCCAGCAGCATACAGGGCCCTAATGAAAAACTGTTTTTT	CASSIQGPNEKLFF
TRBV7-6	NA	TRBJ2-1	once	TGTGCCAGCAGCTTAGAGGCGGATGAGCAGTTCTTC	CASSLEADEQFF
TRBV28	NA	TRBJ1-1	NA	TGTGCCAGCAGTCCTGCGGGGGGGCTCACTGAAGCTTTCTTT	CASSPAGGLTEAFF
TRBV29-1	NA	TRBJ1-1	NA	TGCAGCGTCCGACAGGCCCAGGGGAACACTGAAGCTTTCTTT	CSVRQAQGNTEAFF
TRBV28	NA	TRBJ1-5	NA	TGTGCCAGCAGCGGACAGAGCAATCAGCCCCAGCATTTT	CASSGQSNQPQHF
TRBV28	NA	TRBJ1-2	NA	TGTGCCAGCAGTTATAAGGGGTTCTATGGCTACACCTTC	CASSYKGFYGYTF
TRBV19	TRBD1	TRBJ2-1	NA	TGTGCCAGTAGTATTGAGACAGGGGGAGTAAGCAATGAGCAGTTCTTC	CASSIETGGVSNEQFF
TRBV30	NA	TRBJ2-2	NA	TGTGCCTGGAGCGAGGGGACAACGAACACCGGGGAGCTGTTTTTT	CAWSEGTTNTGELFF
TRBV19	TRBD1	TRBJ1-1	few	TGTGCCAGTAGTCGTTACGGGACAGCCGACACTGAAGCTTTCTTT	CASSRYGTADTEAFF
TRBV7-3	NA	TRBJ2-3	NA	TGTGCCAGCAGCTATAGCGCCCGATCCTCGCAGTATTTT	CASSYSARSSQYF
TRBV4-2	NA	TRBJ2-1	NA	TGTGCCAGCAGCCAAGATCATGAGCCTAGAAGAGAGCAGTTCTTC	CASSQDHEPRREQFF
TRBV19	NA	TRBJ1-1	NA	TGTGCCAGTAGTAACCAAATGAGGACTGAAGCTTTCTTT	CASSNQMRTEAFF
TRBV28	TRBD1	TRBJ1-2	NA	TGTGCCAGCAGTTACCGGGGACAGCTCTATGGCTACACCTTC	CASSYRGQLYGYTF
TRBV30	NA	TRBJ2-7	NA	TGTGCCTGGAGTCGGGACTCTCTTTCCTACGAGCAGTACTTC	CAWSRDSLSYEQYF
TRBV5-1	NA	TRBJ1-1	NA	TGCGCCAGCAGCTTTAATGGGGCGGGGACTGAAGCTTTCTTT	CASSFNGAGTEAFF
TRBV5-1	NA	TRBJ2-7	NA	TGCGCCAGCAGCTTGGAATGGGGGCAGCTCCCTTACGAGCAGTACTTC	CASSLEWGQLPYEQYF
TRBV19	NA	TRBJ1-1	NA	TGTGCCAGTAGGCAGGGGCTAGGGGACACTGAAGCTTTCTTT	CASRQGLGDTEAFF
TRBV7-9	NA	TRBJ2-3	NA	TGTGCCAGCAGCTTAGCTGTCACTTCCACAGATACGCAGTATTTT	CASSLAVTSTDTQYF
TRBV7-3	NA	TRBJ1-2	NA	TGTGCCAGCAGCTCTAAACCCCCACCGGACAGAGTCTATGGCTACACCTTC	CASSSKPPPDRVYGYTF
TRBV12-3/TRBV12-4	NA	TRBJ2-1	NA	TGTGCCAGCAGTCTTACTCAGGGCGGTGAGCAGTTCTTC	CASSLTQGGEQFF
TRBV14	NA	TRBJ1-1	NA	TGTGCCAGCAGCCAGCGCAGGGGTCGGTGGACTGAAGCTTTCTTT	CASSQRRGRWTEAFF
TRBV5-1	NA	TRBJ2-7	NA	TGCGCCAGCAGCTCAATGGCTAGTTCTAACGAGCAGTACTTC	CASSSMASSNEQYF
TRBV5-6	NA	TRBJ1-2	few	TGTGCCAGCAGTAACAAACAGGGCCACTATGGCTACACCTTC	CASSNKQGHYGYTF
TRBV24-1	TRBD1	TRBJ1-5	NA	TGTGCCACCAGTGACTCCACAGGGGGTGATCAGCCCCAGCATTTT	CATSDSTGGDQPQHF
TRBV9	TRBD1	TRBJ1-4	NA	TGTGCCAGCAGCGTAGGGGGACAGGGTCAAAAACTGTTTTTT	CASSVGGQGQKLFF
TRBV4-1	NA	TRBJ1-6	NA	TGCGCCAGCAGCCAAGGTTCAGGGTTGAATTCACCCCTCCACTTT	CASSQGSGLNSPLHF
TRBV6-2/TRBV6-3	NA	TRBJ1-1	NA	TGTGCCAGCAGTTATGCGGGGGGCCGGACTGAAGCTTTCTTT	CASSYAGGRTEAFF
TRBV9	TRBD2	TRBJ2-1	NA	TGTGCCAGCAGCGTGATGGGAGGGGAAACTAGCCCGCAGTTCTTC	CASSVMGGETSPQFF
TRBV27	NA	TRBJ1-1	once	TGTGCCAGCAGAAAGGGGGATCTGGACACTGAAGCTTTCTTT	CASRKGDLDTEAFF
TRBV30	TRBD1	TRBJ1-1	NA	TGTGCCTGGAGTGCAACTCTAACAGGGGAGAACACTGAAGCTTTCTTT	CAWSATLTGENTEAFF
TRBV5-4	NA	TRBJ2-1	NA	TGTGCCAGCAGCTTGCCTCTTCCGGGAATGGGATACAATGAGCAGTTCTTC	CASSLPLPGMGYNEQFF
TRBV24-1	NA	TRBJ1-2	NA	TGTGCCACCAGTTCAGGGTGGGAAGGCTACACCTTC	CATSSGWEGYTF
TRBV6-5	TRBD2	TRBJ2-3	NA	TGTGCCAGCAGTAGCGGGAGGGCCACAGATACGCAGTATTTT	CASSSGRATDTQYF
TRBV7-9	TRBD1	TRBJ2-5	NA	TGTGCCAGCAGCCTGGACAGGGGTCATCAAGAGACCCAGTACTTC	CASSLDRGHQETQYF
TRBV19	TRBD1	TRBJ1-2	NA	TGTGCCGTTACAGGGGATGGGTATGGCTACACCTTC	CAVTGDGYGYTF
TRBV19	NA	TRBJ1-1	NA	TGTGCCAGTAGTATTCCACTACTGGGGGGGAACACTGAAGCTTTCTTT	CASSIPLLGGNTEAFF
TRBV7-2	NA	TRBJ2-5	NA	TGTGCCAGCAGCAGAAGAACAGGGATTCGAGAGACCCAGTACTTC	CASSRRTGIRETQYF
TRBV30	TRBD2	TRBJ2-3	NA	TGTGCCAGAACTAGCGGGAGACGGACAGATACGCAGTATTTT	CARTSGRRTDTQYF
TRBV3-1/TRBV3-2	TRBD2	TRBJ2-1	NA	TGTGCCAGCAGCTCCCATGGAGCGGGGGCCTCCTACAATGAGCAGTTCTTC	CASSSHGAGASYNEQFF